These T cell receptor beta chains were read from a single sample in a study of graft-versus-host responses after intestinal transplantation. Their recognized antigens are unknown. Using immunoSEQ multiplex PCR, the repertoire was profiled, and TCRdb retains in-frame clones only, with some absent. The sample shows tens of thousands of clones, 85% to 90% of them seen only once. The specimen comprised unstimulated CD4+ T cells sorted from spleen or lymph node cells, sampled before intestinal transplant. Receptors were obtained from a human donor who received an intestinal transplant. CDR3s include the opening cysteine and the closing phenylalanine or tryptophan. Fields, in order: J gene, V gene, D gene, CDR3 protein, CDR3 DNA. The D gene is left open where the match is weak.

TRBJ2-3 TRBV6-1 NA CASSEVLGDTQYF TGTGCCAGCAGTGAAGTGTTGGGCGATACGCAGTATTTT
TRBJ2-5 TRBV7-8 TRBD2 CASSLPTSGGAETQYF TGTGCCAGCAGCTTGCCAACTAGCGGGGGGGCGGAGACCCAGTACTTC
TRBJ2-7 TRBV5-1 NA CASSTSRDPTYEQYF TGCGCCAGCAGCACGTCCCGGGATCCGACCTACGAGCAGTACTTC
TRBJ2-3 TRBV28 TRBD2 CASRGPLAGWRDTQYF TGTGCCAGCAGGGGCCCTCTAGCGGGGTGGCGGGATACGCAGTATTTT
TRBJ2-2 TRBV5-1 TRBD2 CASSFRLAGATGELFF TGCGCCAGCAGCTTCAGACTAGCGGGGGCCACCGGGGAGCTGTTTTTT
TRBJ2-7 TRBV2 TRBD1 CASSNDRESYEQYF TGTGCCAGCAGTAACGACAGGGAGTCCTACGAGCAGTACTTC
TRBJ1-3 TRBV25-1 NA CASSGAGSGNTIYF TGTGCCAGCAGTGGGGCGGGGTCCGGAAACACCATATATTTT
TRBJ1-1 TRBV6-1 NA CASRGQLNTEAFF TGTGCCAGCAGGGGACAACTCAACACTGAAGCTTTCTTT
TRBJ1-1 TRBV6-5 TRBD1 CASGRIGQGDTEAFF TGTGCCAGCGGTCGAATAGGACAGGGGGACACTGAAGCTTTCTTT
TRBJ2-7 TRBV5-4 TRBD2 CASSASGGHEQYF TGTGCCAGCAGCGCTAGCGGGGGCCACGAGCAGTACTTC
TRBJ1-1 TRBV5-6 TRBD1 CASSLRQGTEAFF TGTGCCAGCAGCCTACGACAGGGCACTGAAGCTTTCTTT
TRBJ2-3 TRBV5-1 NA CASSLGGGPSDTQYF TGCGCCAGCAGCTTGGGGGGGGGCCCTTCAGATACGCAGTATTTT